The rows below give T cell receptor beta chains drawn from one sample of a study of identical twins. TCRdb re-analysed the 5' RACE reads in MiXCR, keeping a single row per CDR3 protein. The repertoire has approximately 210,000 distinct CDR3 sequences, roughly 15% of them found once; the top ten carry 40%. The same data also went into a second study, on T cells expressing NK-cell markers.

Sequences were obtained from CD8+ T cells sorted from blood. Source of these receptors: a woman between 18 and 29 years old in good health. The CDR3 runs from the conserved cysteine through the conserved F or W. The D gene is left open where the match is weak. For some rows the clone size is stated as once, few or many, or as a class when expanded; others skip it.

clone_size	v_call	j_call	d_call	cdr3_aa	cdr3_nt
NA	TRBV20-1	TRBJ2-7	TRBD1	CSAIDRGMPSYEQYF	TGCAGTGCTATCGACAGGGGAATGCCAAGCTACGAGCAGTACTTC
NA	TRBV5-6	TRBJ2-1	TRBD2	CASSRASGYNEQFF	TGTGCCAGCAGCAGAGCTAGCGGCTACAATGAGCAGTTCTTC
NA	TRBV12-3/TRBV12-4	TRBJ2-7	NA	CASRSSRGRLADSSYEQYF	TGTGCCAGCAGATCTAGCAGGGGGCGTCTAGCGGATAGCTCCTACGAGCAGTACTTC
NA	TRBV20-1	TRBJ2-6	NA	CSARDGSSGANVLTF	TGCAGTGCTAGAGACGGGTCCTCTGGGGCCAACGTCCTGACTTTC
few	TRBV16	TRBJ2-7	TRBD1	CASSQSPGQTSYEQYF	TGTGCCAGCAGCCAATCTCCGGGACAGACTTCCTACGAGCAGTACTTC
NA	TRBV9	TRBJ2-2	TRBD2	CASSAPASGTNTGELFF	TGTGCCAGCAGCGCACCCGCTAGCGGGACGAACACCGGGGAGCTGTTTTTT
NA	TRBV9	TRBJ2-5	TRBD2	CASSPLAEGETQYF	TGTGCCAGCAGCCCCCTAGCGGAGGGAGAGACCCAGTACTTC
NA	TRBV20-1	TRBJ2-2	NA	CSARGPDTGELFF	TGCAGTGCTAGAGGACCGGACACCGGGGAGCTGTTTTTT
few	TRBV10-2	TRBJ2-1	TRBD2	CASTPAGTSVNNEQFF	TGCGCCAGCACCCCCGCCGGGACTAGCGTTAACAATGAGCAGTTCTTC
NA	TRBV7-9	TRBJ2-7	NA	CASSSWTDYEQYF	TGTGCCAGCAGCTCCTGGACAGACTACGAGCAGTACTTC
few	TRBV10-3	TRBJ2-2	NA	CAISESSVTTGELFF	TGTGCCATCAGTGAGTCCTCTGTCACCACCGGGGAGCTGTTTTTT
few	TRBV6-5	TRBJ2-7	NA	CATGSQGLGAGLSYEQYF	TGTGCCACCGGTTCACAGGGGTTAGGAGCGGGACTCTCTTACGAGCAGTACTTC
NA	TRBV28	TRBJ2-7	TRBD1	CASLGQGAGEQYF	TGTGCCAGTCTGGGACAGGGGGCAGGAGAGCAGTACTTC
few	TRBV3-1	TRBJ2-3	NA	CASSLGPGITDTQYF	TGTGCCAGCAGCCTCGGGCCTGGGATCACAGATACGCAGTATTTT
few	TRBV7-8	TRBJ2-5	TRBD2	CASSTHSGNGDRTQYF	TGTGCCAGCAGCACCCATAGCGGGAATGGTGATCGGACCCAGTACTTC
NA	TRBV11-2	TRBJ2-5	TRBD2	CASSLGVSGSKETQYF	TGTGCCAGCAGCTTAGGAGTTAGCGGGAGTAAAGAGACCCAGTACTTC
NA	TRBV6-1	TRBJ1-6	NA	CASSEMRGWRGEWGSPLHF	TGTGCCAGCAGTGAGATGAGAGGATGGAGAGGCGAATGGGGATCACCCCTCCACTTT
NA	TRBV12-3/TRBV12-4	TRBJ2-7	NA	CASSLGDGRYF	TGTGCCAGCAGTTTAGGGGACGGAAGGTACTTC
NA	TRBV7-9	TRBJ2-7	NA	CASSLTAGGSYEQYF	TGTGCCAGCAGCTTGACTGCAGGAGGCTCCTACGAGCAGTACTTC
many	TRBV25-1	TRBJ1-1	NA	CASSEYIENTEAFF	TGTGCCAGCAGTGAATACATAGAGAACACTGAAGCTTTCTTT
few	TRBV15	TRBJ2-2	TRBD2	CATSREAGDTGELFF	TGTGCCACCAGCAGAGAAGCGGGGGACACCGGGGAGCTGTTTTTT
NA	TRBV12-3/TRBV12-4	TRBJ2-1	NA	CASSSLEGDEQFF	TGTGCCAGCAGTTCGCTAGAGGGCGATGAGCAGTTCTTC
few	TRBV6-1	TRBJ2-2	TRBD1	CASSAGQVGTGELFF	TGTGCCAGCAGTGCAGGACAGGTTGGGACCGGGGAGCTGTTTTTT
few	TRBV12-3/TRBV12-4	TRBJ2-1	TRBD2	CASSSPGLAGYNEQFF	TGTGCCAGCAGCTCCCCGGGACTAGCGGGTTACAATGAGCAGTTCTTC
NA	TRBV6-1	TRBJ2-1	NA	CASTVGRPGNEQFF	TGTGCCAGCACCGTGGGCCGTCCCGGGAATGAGCAGTTCTTC
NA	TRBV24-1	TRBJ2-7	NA	CATSDCRQVVPYEQYF	TGTGCCACCAGTGATTGCCGACAGGTTGTCCCCTACGAGCAGTACTTC
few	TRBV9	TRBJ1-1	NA	CASSVPTGRKRAEAFF	TGTGCCAGCAGCGTACCGACCGGGAGGAAGCGGGCTGAAGCTTTCTTT
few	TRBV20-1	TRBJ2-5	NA	CSARAGIRKETQYF	TGCAGTGCTAGAGCCGGGATTCGGAAAGAGACCCAGTACTTC
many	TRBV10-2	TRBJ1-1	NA	CASNRGQLEAFF	TGCGCCAGCAATAGAGGACAGCTTGAAGCTTTCTTT
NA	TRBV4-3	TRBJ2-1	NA	CASSQENGNEQFF	TGCGCCAGCAGCCAAGAAAACGGCAATGAGCAGTTCTTC
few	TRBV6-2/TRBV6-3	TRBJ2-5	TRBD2	CASSPPGGGAEETQYF	TGTGCCAGCAGTCCGCCAGGCGGGGGGGCCGAAGAGACCCAGTACTTC
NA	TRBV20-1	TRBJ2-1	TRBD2	CSALSGLAVSNEQFF	TGCAGTGCTCTTTCCGGACTAGCGGTGAGCAATGAGCAGTTCTTC